The present T cell receptor (beta chain) was sequenced within a study of human T cells and chemical hapten exposure. Overall study context: The variation in per-sample TCR yields arose mainly from small differences in pooled library volumes.

The study, taken as a whole, reports: Sensitizing to DPC left TCRs with a frequency above 1 in 1000 unaltered.

This clonotype has ten or more counts. Its antigen is currently unknown. TCRdb processed the RACE reads anew with MiXCR; each CDR3 protein has one entry. The table records about 61,000 distinct CDR3 sequences, around 7% of them present only once. Time point of the sample: pre-sensitization, week 0. The treatment is: therapeutic diphenylcyclopropenone sensitization with weekly scalp DPC. Germline V lookup: CDR1 SGHTA, CDR2 FQGNSA. V lost 7 bases to trimming and J lost 2 bases, with 16 bases between them. This CDR3 contains 15 residues. The chain uses TRBV7-2 and TRBJ2-3; TRBD2 might be the D (6 bases). This TCR was recovered from a woman aged 30 to 39 with alopecia areata. Some clones in this sample may be carry-over from other donors' samples. Sample: whole blood, taken in connection with sensitization to the hapten diphenylcyclopropenone (DPC). The CDR3 spells CASTNIRGTTDTQYF. In DNA form, the CDR3 reads TGTGCCAGCACCAATATCCGGGGGACCACAGATACGCAGTATTTT.